These 6 T cell receptor beta chains originate from one sample sequenced in a study of OX40 agonist ivuxolimab in advanced cancers. The library relied on the immunoSEQ multiplex PCR assay. What TCRdb holds here is the immuneACCESS table cut down to in-frame rearrangements. Part of the clones is not present; checked against another copy, under half of the missing clones reflect an unresolved V gene, and the others are unexplained. The sample table records about 73,000 clones; almost 90% of these occur just once. The top ten constitute 0.7% to 1% of the sample. The input for sequencing was CD4+ or CD8+ T cells sorted from blood, taken in a trial of the OX40 agonist ivuxolimab. Source of these receptors: an adult with an advanced solid tumor such as melanoma, head and neck, liver or kidney cancer.

This sequence joins TRBV9 and TRBJ2-7; tentatively, D is TRBD2 (6 bases). Germline-derived CDR1 and CDR2 are SGDLS and YYNGEE. This CDR3 region has 16 residues. Trimming removed 4 bases at V and 5 bases at J, with 22 bases between. The chain's CDR3 is CASSTGTLSGVHEQYF. The CDR3 DNA follows: TGTGCCAGCAGCACTGGAACCCTTAGCGGCGTCCACGAGCAGTACTTC.

The chain links TRBV30 to TRBJ2-5; TRBD1 matches at 12 bases. CDR3 size: 14 residues. With 4 bases clipped from V and 5 bases from J, the junction kept 5 bases outside the gene matches. Germline V CDR1 and CDR2: GTSNPN, SVGIG (reference sequence). CDR3 residues: CAWTGTGGRETQYF. In nucleotides, the CDR3 is TGTGCCTGGACGGGGACAGGGGGCCGGGAGACCCAGTACTTC. The full variable domain, its missing parts supplied by reference TRBV30 and TRBJ2-5, is SQTIHQWPATLVQPVGSPLSLECTVEGTSNPNLYWYRQAAGRGLQLLFYSVGIGQISSEVPQNLSASRPQDRQFILSSKKLLLSDSGFYLCAWTGTGGRETQYFGPGTRLLVL.

J is TRBJ2-5 and V is TRBV6-5; D call uncertain. Per the germline V gene, CDR1 is MNHEY and CDR2 is SVGAGI. The CDR3 is made up of 13 amino acids. The germline V and J ends were trimmed by 3 bases and 2 bases, with 7 bases remaining between them. The DNA of the CDR3 is TGTGCCAGCAGTTATGGGGAACAAGAGACCCAGTACTTC. This sequence encodes CASSYGEQETQYF.

This chain joins TRBV7-9 and TRBJ1-4; a possible D gene is TRBD1 (6 bases). The CDR3 has 17 amino acids. The V gene's germline CDR1 is SEHNR and CDR2 FQNEAQ (reference sequence). With 5 bases removed from V and 4 bases from J, the gap between germline ends came to 20 bases. DNA for the CDR3: TGTGCCAGCAGCCTGACGGGGGGGCGAACCGTTAATGAAAAACTGTTTTTT. It encodes CASSLTGGRTVNEKLFF. Complete variable domain (other parts from reference TRBV7-9 and TRBJ1-4): DTGVSQNPRHKITKRGQNVTFRCDPISEHNRLYWYRQTLGQGPEFLTYFQNEAQLEKSRLLSDRFSAERPKGSFSTLEIQRTEQGDSAMYLCASSLTGGRTVNEKLFFGSGTQLSVL.

The chain employs TRBV5-6 and TRBJ2-1, with 10 nucleotides matching TRBD2. Per the germline V gene, CDR1 is SGHDT and CDR2 is YYEEEE. The length of the CDR3 is 14 residues. V shed 6 bases and J 9 bases; nucleotides not matched to a gene: 9. CDR3 nucleotides: TGTGCCAGCACCCTTGGACTAGCGGTGGGTGAGCAGTTCTTC. This gives the protein CASTLGLAVGEQFF. Together with reference TRBV5-6 and TRBJ2-1, the CDR3 gives the full variable domain: DAGVTQSPTHLIKTRGQQVTLRCSPKSGHDTVSWYQQALGQGPQFIFQYYEEEERQRGNFPDRFSGHQFPNYSSELNVNALLLGDSALYLCASTLGLAVGEQFFGPGTRLTVL.

The chain recombines TRBV9 with TRBJ1-1; D call uncertain. This CDR3 has 14 residues. The ends were cut back, 3 bases at V and 6 bases at J, with 15 bases in the middle. Germline V gene sequence: CDR1 SGDLS, CDR2 YYNGEE. The CDR3 DNA reads as TGTGCCAGCAGCGCCTCCTGGGTCGGCGCTGAAGCTTTCTTT. It translates to CASSASWVGAEAFF.